This TCR beta chain was captured by sequencing in a study of blood T cell repertoires in COVID-19. For the study at large: Both acute and convalescent COVID-19 samples were obtained from the United States, Italy and Spain. PBMCs, B-cell-depleted T cells, or T cells were the source of the cDNA or gDNA that made up the material.

Enrolled during active infection, Seattle patients were then followed longitudinally. V lost 4 bases and J lost 8; bases outside the gene matches: 8. Per germline, CDR1 MNHEY and CDR2 SVGAGI. CDR3 length equals 14 residues. Study processing details: Amplification from reference gene primers served as the basis for estimated nucleated cell counts. Clones were read by immunoSEQ multiplex PCR, and TCRdb kept only the in-frame ones, dropping some. V, J and clone size are those of that table, while D and trimming were read from the DNA. This table holds under 450,000 clones, over 75% found once. The clonotype was recovered from a middle-aged woman with COVID-19, enrolled during active disease. The chain is built from TRBV6-5 and TRBJ1-2, with TRBD1 matching over 9 bases. Specimen: peripheral blood. The CDR3 bases are TGTGCCAGCAGTTCACCGGGACAGGGACGAGGCTACACCTTC. This sequence encodes CASSSPGQGRGYTF.